The T cell receptor beta chain described here comes from a study of spatial heterogeneity in lung cancer. Overall study findings and caveats: It was estimated that coverage of tumor T cells reached 5.5% to 7.5% for alpha chains and less than 15% for beta chains. The number of expanded tumor alpha and beta chains correlated with mutation number. Ubiquitous expanded TCR counts tracked ubiquitous nonsynonymous mutations, and regional counts tracked regional ones.

Time point described: sample taken at primary tumor resection. No cells were sorted before sequencing. The whole RNA sequenced was extracted from tumor, nontumor lung or frozen PBMC. For this clonotype: Its target is not known.

Each TCR cDNA molecule carried a unique molecular identifier. TCRdb re-analysed the 5' RACE reads in MiXCR, keeping a single row per CDR3 protein. The sample has about 9,100 distinct CDR3 sequences; under 6.5% are singletons. This CDR3 is built from 13 residues. V shed 3 bases and J shed 5 bases, with 14 bases lying between them. From germline, CDR1 is GTSNPN and CDR2 SVGIG (reference sequence). This clonotype was sampled from a female donor with early-stage non-small cell lung cancer. V gene TRBV30 combines with J gene TRBJ2-7; D remains ambiguous. The sequenced sample was lung tumor tissue, obtained at surgery. The CDR3 region is CAWRVSYIHEQYF. CDR3 coding DNA: TGTGCCTGGAGGGTCAGTTATATCCACGAGCAGTACTTC.